The 25 T cell receptor beta chains given below trace back to one sample, sequenced in a study of blood T cell repertoires in COVID-19. TCRdb's copy holds only in-frame clones and misses some; the assay was immunoSEQ multiplex PCR. The table has over 120,000 clones, around 79% seen once. Sequenced input: PBMCs or T cells enriched from blood (not recorded which). These receptors all stem from a woman aged 45-60 years who had recovered from COVID-19.

CDR3 in DNA: TGTGCCAGCAGTTTTCAGGTGGGCACTGAAGCTTTCTTT. Its translation is CASSFQVGTEAFF. The genes are TRBV12-3 or TRBV12-4 and TRBJ1-1, with D unclear. This CDR3 spans 13 amino acids. V dropped 3 bases and J dropped 4 bases, with 9 bases sitting between them.

This clone was detected only once. The genes are TRBV10-1 and TRBJ2-1, with 13 bases matching TRBD2. Per germline, CDR1 WNHNN and CDR2 SYGVQD (reference sequence). The CDR3 has 17 residues. Trimming took 0 bases from V and 4 from J; bases not matched to a gene: 3. The CDR3 coding sequence is TGCGCCAGCAGTGAGTCGACTAGCGGGGGGTATTACAATGAGCAGTTCTTC. Translated, it gives CASSESTSGGYYNEQFF.

V gene TRBV19 combines with J gene TRBJ1-5; D possibly corresponds to TRBD1 (6 bases). The CDR3 contains 14 residues. Germline CDR1 reads LNHDA; CDR2 reads SQIVND (reference sequence). Trimming removed 5 bases from V and 5 bases from J, with 13 bases in between. For the CDR3, the DNA is TGTGCCAGTAGTGACCGGGACATCGATCAGCCCCAGCATTTT. Its protein is CASSDRDIDQPQHF.

The genes are TRBV9 and TRBJ2-1; no clear D. The V end was cut by 3 bases, the J end by 5 bases, with 6 bases between. CDR1 and CDR2 from the germline V gene are SGDLS and YYNGEE. This CDR3 comprises 12 residues. The CDR3 region is CASSETDNEQFF. CDR3 nucleotide sequence: TGTGCCAGCAGCGAAACAGACAATGAGCAGTTCTTC.

This clone was observed once. The chain couples TRBV3-1 (or the pseudogene TRBV3-2) to TRBJ2-3; 12 nucleotides agree with TRBD2. Germline-derived CDR1 and CDR2 are LGHDT and YNNKEL (reference sequence). The CDR3 has 16 amino acids. J lost 4 bases, V lost 2 bases, and 4 bases had no gene match. CDR3 coding DNA: TGTGCCAGCAGCCAACTAGCGGGGGGGCGGGCAGATACGCAGTATTTT. Its translation is CASSQLAGGRADTQYF.

This clone is a singleton in its sample. This chain joins TRBV11-2 and TRBJ1-2; 8 positions agree with TRBD1. The V and J ends lost 5 bases and 0 bases, in that order; junction bases with no gene match: 11. CDR1 and CDR2 (germline): SGHAT, FQNNGV. The CDR3 contains 17 residues. The CDR3 is CASSRVTGATSNYGYTF. The CDR3 DNA is TGTGCCAGCAGCCGCGTGACAGGGGCCACCTCTAACTATGGCTACACCTTC.

This clone was observed a few times. The CDR3 reads CASVGGRGGYTF. The CDR3 DNA follows: TGTGCCAGCGTCGGGGGGCGGGGTGGCTACACCTTC. The chain has TRBV27 and TRBJ1-2; maybe TRBD1 (6 bases). The CDR3 runs to 12 residues. Per the germline V gene, CDR1 is MNHEY and CDR2 is SMNVEV (reference sequence). Deletions cut 8 bases from V and 7 bases from J, with 14 bases between.

This chain links TRBV21-1 with TRBJ1-6. TRBV21-1 is recorded as a pseudogene. CDR3 length equals 22 residues. As DNA, the CDR3 is TGTGCCAGCACCTGGGGCGGGGGAGATGCCACTCGACAACCGAAGCATAATTCACCCCTCCACTTT. It translates to CASTWGGGDATRQPKHNSPLHF.

V and J are TRBV30 and TRBJ1-1, with TRBD1 as a possible D gene (5 bases). V was clipped by 3 bases and J by 1 base, with 6 bases between them. CDR3 length: 12 residues. Germline values: CDR1 GTSNPN, CDR2 SVGIG (reference sequence). Here the CDR3 DNA reads TGTGCCTGGAGGGGGGGGAACACTGAAGCTTTCTTT. Its protein is CAWRGGNTEAFF.

The V gene is TRBV6-5, the J gene TRBJ1-5; possibly TRBD1 for D (5 bases). This CDR3 has 14 amino acids. CDR1 and CDR2 from the germline V gene are MNHEY and SVGAGI. The V end lost 0 bases, the J end lost 6 bases, and 9 bases lay between the germline ends. CDR3 amino acids: CASSYSGVSQPQHF. The CDR3 DNA is TGTGCCAGCAGTTACTCAGGGGTGAGTCAGCCCCAGCATTTT.

The chain combines TRBV29-1 with TRBJ1-2, with D unresolved. Germline V gives CDR1 SQVTM, CDR2 ANQGSEA. This CDR3 spans 12 amino acids. V lost 1 base, J lost 3 bases, and 6 bases lay in between. The CDR3 DNA reads TGCAGCGTTGAAGTCCGAGACTATGGCTACACCTTC. As protein: CSVEVRDYGYTF.

The V gene is TRBV21-1, the J gene TRBJ2-2; TRBD1, the D gene given by the table, was not confirmed from the DNA. TRBV21-1 is classified as a pseudogene. This CDR3 comprises 16 residues. CDR3 amino acids: CASSKPRNLQDGELFF. The CDR3 DNA is TGTGCCAGCAGCAAACCCAGGAACCTGCAGGACGGGGAGCTGTTTTTT.

The gene calls are TRBV4-1 and TRBJ2-7; TRBD1 aligns across 7 bases. V was pared by 0 bases and J by 0 bases, with 14 bases of the junction left unmatched. The CDR3 has 19 residues. CDR1 and CDR2 from the germline V gene are MGHRA and YSYEKL. CDR3: CASSQERVRQGRSSYEQYF. The DNA of the CDR3 is TGCGCCAGCAGCCAAGAGAGGGTTAGACAGGGAAGGAGCTCCTACGAGCAGTACTTC.

This chain links TRBV5-6 with TRBJ1-5; D remains ambiguous. Germline CDR1 is SGHDT and CDR2 is YYEEEE. V dropped 1 base and J dropped 8 bases, with 10 bases sitting between them. CDR3 length equals 13 residues. CDR3 coding DNA: TGTGCCAGCAGCTTGTCAGGTTGGGAGCCCCAGCATTTT. The encoded protein is CASSLSGWEPQHF.

In this sample, this clone turned up once. The chain is built from TRBV12-5 and TRBJ1-4; 9 bases fit TRBD1. The CDR3 consists of 15 residues. CDR1 is LGHNT, CDR2 FRNRAP, per germline. The V and J ends lost 6 bases and 5 bases, in that order; junction bases with no gene match: 7. DNA of the CDR3: TGTGCTAGTGGGGCGGGGGGACAGGGCAATGAAAAACTGTTTTTT. It codes for CASGAGGQGNEKLFF.

The rearrangement links TRBV9 to TRBJ2-3, with 10 bases identical to TRBD2. V dropped 1 base and J dropped 2; count of bases not matched to a gene: 4. Germline V CDR1 and CDR2: SGDLS, YYNGEE. The CDR3 loop spans 16 amino acids. The CDR3 nucleotides are TGTGCCAGCAGCGTATCCCTAGCGGGGGACACAGATACGCAGTATTTT. This codes for CASSVSLAGDTDTQYF.

The chain couples TRBV5-1 to TRBJ2-2; 9 bases are a match to TRBD2. The germline gives CDR1 SGHRS, CDR2 YFSETQ. This CDR3 is built from 15 residues. V trimming: 3 bases; J trimming: 5 bases; junction bases outside the gene matches: 5. CDR3 loop: CASSSVAGGTGELFF. The CDR3 DNA reads as TGCGCCAGCAGCTCCGTTGCGGGAGGGACCGGGGAGCTGTTTTTT.

The rearrangement uses TRBV7-3 and TRBJ1-6, with TRBD1 identical over 8 bases. V was clipped by 4 bases and J by 8 bases; unmatched bases: 4. This CDR3 spans 14 amino acids. Germline assignment: CDR1 SGHTA and CDR2 FQGTGA. The CDR3 reads CASSSSGGDSPLHF. For the CDR3, the DNA is TGTGCCAGCAGCTCCTCAGGGGGCGATTCACCCCTCCACTTT.

This clone came up once. The V and J genes are TRBV27 and TRBJ2-7; 7 positions match TRBD2. Trimming took 4 bases from V and 5 from J; bases not matched to a gene: 11. Germline V gene lookup returns CDR1 MNHEY and CDR2 SMNVEV (reference sequence). The CDR3 runs to 15 residues. This CDR3 reads CASSSSSGQGDEQYF. The CDR3 coding sequence is TGTGCCAGCAGTTCCTCTAGCGGACAAGGGGACGAGCAGTACTTC.

The chain has TRBV30 and TRBJ1-4, with TRBD1 as a possible D gene (5 bases). Trimming took 2 bases from V and 7 from J, leaving 8 bases between them. From germline, CDR1 is GTSNPN and CDR2 SVGIG (reference sequence). The CDR3 runs to 12 residues. The DNA of the CDR3 is TGTGCCTGGAGTCGGGGGGGTGAAAAACTGTTTTTT. It specifies CAWSRGGEKLFF.

This clone occurred a few times. The CDR3 DNA is TGTGCCAGCACAACCAGGGGTTGGGGCTACACCTTC. Translation gives CASTTRGWGYTF. The chain has TRBV2 and TRBJ1-2, with D perhaps TRBD1 (6 bases). Looked up from germline, CDR1 is SNHLY and CDR2 is FYNNEI. The V end was cut by 7 bases, the J end by 8 bases, with 14 bases between. This CDR3 has 12 residues.

The rearrangement joins TRBV11-2 to TRBJ1-5; D is ambiguous. V was trimmed by 5 bases and J by 3 bases, leaving 14 bases between them. Per the germline V gene, CDR1 is SGHAT and CDR2 is FQNNGV. This CDR3 is 15 amino acids long. DNA for the CDR3: TGTGCCAGCAGCCACGACTTCGCGGTCAATCAGCCCCAGCATTTT. Translated: CASSHDFAVNQPQHF.

The chain has TRBV13 and TRBJ2-1; TRBD2 matches 7 bases. This CDR3 region has 15 residues. Germline loops: CDR1 PRHDT, CDR2 FYEKMQ (reference sequence). J gave up 6 bases and V 6 bases, and 11 bases lay outside the gene matches. In DNA form, the CDR3 reads TGTGCCAGCAGGTTTGCGGGAGTTGCCAGCAATGAGCAGTTCTTC. Protein product: CASRFAGVASNEQFF.

The chain recombines TRBV27 with TRBJ2-1; tentative D call: TRBD2 (7 bases). The CDR3 runs to 14 residues. Germline CDR1 reads MNHEY; CDR2 reads SMNVEV (reference sequence). The V end was cut by 4 bases, the J end by 5 bases, with 12 bases between. CDR3 residues: CASSYRGADNEQFF. CDR3 in DNA: TGTGCCAGCAGTTACCGGGGGGCGGACAATGAGCAGTTCTTC.

This clone is a singleton in its sample. The chain carries TRBV3-1 (or the pseudogene TRBV3-2) and TRBJ2-5, with 14 nucleotides matching TRBD2. V shed 5 bases, J shed 2 bases, and the junction held 4 bases outside the gene matches. The CDR3 runs 16 residues. CDR1 is LGHDT, CDR2 YNNKEL, per germline (reference sequence). The CDR3 loop is CASSYRTSGGQETQYF. CDR3 DNA sequence: TGTGCCAGCAGCTACCGGACTAGCGGGGGGCAAGAGACCCAGTACTTC.